This is a list of T cell receptor beta chains from one sample in a study of T cell responses to AZD1222 COVID-19 vaccine. Some clones are missing from TCRdb's copy, which holds only in-frame ones; the method was immunoSEQ multiplex PCR. The sample contains over 100,000 clones, 80% to 85% of which appear only once. The sequencing used peripheral blood, collected on day 0 of AZD1222 vaccination. The receptors derive from an adult in good health. CDR3s include the opening cysteine and the closing phenylalanine or tryptophan. Each record gives: V gene, J gene, D gene, clone size, CDR3 protein, CDR3 DNA. The D gene is left open where the match is weak. Some rows have no size entry. The others give once, few or many, or a class for an expanded clone.

TRBV19,TRBJ1-2,.,once,CASSRGGKSFYGYTF,TGTGCCAGTAGTCGTGGCGGCAAAAGTTTCTATGGCTACACCTTC
TRBV24-1,TRBJ1-1,TRBD1,.,CATSSTGGAKTEAFF,TGTGCCACCAGTTCGACAGGGGGCGCAAAAACTGAAGCTTTCTTT
TRBV28,TRBJ1-2,.,.,CASRFDSYGYTF,TGTGCCAGCAGATTCGACAGCTATGGCTACACCTTC
TRBV28,TRBJ1-2,.,.,CASSEVGRYTF,TGTGCCAGCAGTGAGGTTGGACGCTACACCTTC
TRBV28,TRBJ1-5,.,.,CASSLWNGGLDQPQHF,TGTGCCAGCAGCTTGTGGAATGGGGGGCTGGATCAGCCCCAGCATTTT
TRBV6-5,TRBJ1-6,.,once,CASSYSIVPVNSPLHF,TGTGCCAGCAGTTACTCGATCGTCCCAGTAAATTCACCCCTCCACTTT
TRBV27,TRBJ2-3,.,.,CASRRDRYTDTQYF,TGTGCCAGCAGGAGGGACCGATACACAGATACGCAGTATTTT
TRBV28,TRBJ2-7,TRBD1,.,CASSPGQADEQYF,TGTGCCAGCAGTCCGGGACAGGCGGACGAGCAGTACTTC
TRBV5-6,TRBJ1-4,TRBD1,.,CASSRTGPNEKLFF,TGTGCCAGCAGCCGGACAGGCCCTAATGAAAAACTGTTTTTT
TRBV14,TRBJ1-6,TRBD1,few,CASSQYRGPGSPLHF,TGTGCCAGCAGCCAGTACAGGGGGCCTGGGTCACCCCTCCACTTT
TRBV19,TRBJ2-7,.,.,CASSIDRVSYEQYF,TGTGCCAGTAGTATAGATCGGGTCTCCTACGAGCAGTACTTC
TRBV2,TRBJ2-5,TRBD1,.,CASSQITGGEETQYF,TGTGCCAGCAGTCAGATAACAGGGGGAGAGGAGACCCAGTACTTC
TRBV4-3,TRBJ1-4,TRBD1,.,CASSQDRTTGTGEKLFF,TGCGCCAGCAGCCAAGATCGTACGACAGGGACCGGTGAAAAACTGTTTTTT
TRBV7-8,TRBJ2-1,.,few,CASSLGVRLGVDEQFF,TGTGCCAGCAGCTTAGGCGTTCGGCTCGGGGTGGATGAGCAGTTCTTC
TRBV7-6,TRBJ2-7,TRBD1,.,CASSLVTGGATVHEQYF,TGTGCCAGCAGCTTAGTCACAGGGGGCGCAACGGTCCACGAGCAGTACTTC
TRBV28,TRBJ1-5,TRBD1,.,CASSSSGTGGKSQPQHF,TGTGCCAGCAGTTCGTCCGGGACAGGAGGGAAGAGTCAGCCCCAGCATTTT
TRBV28,TRBJ1-1,.,.,CASTYGGLTEAFF,TGTGCCAGCACCTATGGGGGCCTGACTGAAGCTTTCTTT
TRBV6-2/TRBV6-3,TRBJ1-1,.,.,CASSDTRDTEAFF,TGTGCCAGCAGTGACACCCGGGACACTGAAGCTTTCTTT
TRBV5-1,TRBJ2-3,.,.,CASSLTGMQGTDTQYF,TGCGCCAGCAGCCTAACCGGGATGCAAGGCACAGATACGCAGTATTTT
TRBV7-9,TRBJ1-1,.,.,CASSLGVGSGATEAFF,TGTGCCAGCAGCTTAGGGGTGGGGTCAGGAGCCACTGAAGCTTTCTTT
TRBV7-3,TRBJ2-1,TRBD2,.,CASSLRSSGSNEQFF,TGTGCCAGCAGCTTACGGTCTAGCGGGAGCAATGAGCAGTTCTTC
TRBV19,TRBJ1-1,TRBD1,.,CASSQDRVNTEAFF,TGTGCCAGTAGTCAGGACAGGGTTAACACTGAAGCTTTCTTT
TRBV6-5,TRBJ1-2,TRBD1,.,CASGQGGFYGYTF,TGTGCCAGTGGACAGGGAGGTTTCTATGGCTACACCTTC
TRBV2,TRBJ1-4,.,once,CASRTDNEKLFF,TGTGCCAGCCGGACGGACAATGAAAAACTGTTTTTT
TRBV5-1,TRBJ2-2,TRBD2,once,CASSPQGGYTGELFF,TGCGCCAGCAGCCCCCAGGGAGGGTACACCGGGGAGCTGTTTTTT
TRBV19,TRBJ1-4,.,.,CASTRGVHEKLFF,TGTGCCAGTACGAGGGGCGTACATGAAAAACTGTTTTTT
TRBV12-5,TRBJ1-1,TRBD1,.,CASGTGKTEAFF,TGTGCTAGTGGGACAGGGAAGACTGAAGCTTTCTTT
TRBV12-3/TRBV12-4,TRBJ2-5,.,.,CASSWMAQETQYF,TGTGCCAGCAGTTGGATGGCCCAAGAGACCCAGTACTTC
TRBV12-3/TRBV12-4,TRBJ1-6,.,once,CATTGQYNSPLHF,TGTGCCACCACCGGACAGTATAATTCACCCCTCCACTTT
TRBV7-2,TRBJ1-5,.,few,CASSLAPEQPQHF,TGTGCCAGCAGCTTAGCCCCTGAACAGCCCCAGCATTTT
TRBV7-9,TRBJ2-1,.,.,CASSLKVNEQFF,TGTGCCAGCAGCTTAAAGGTCAATGAGCAGTTCTTC
TRBV11-3,TRBJ1-1,.,.,CASSFTMDTEAFF,TGTGCCAGCAGCTTTACAATGGACACTGAAGCTTTCTTT
TRBV6-5,TRBJ2-7,.,.,CASSYSRAGAYEQYF,TGTGCCAGCAGTTACTCTAGGGCAGGGGCCTACGAGCAGTACTTC
TRBV24-1,TRBJ2-5,TRBD1,.,CATSVGGGTGQETQYF,TGTGCCACCAGTGTCGGGGGTGGGACAGGGCAAGAGACCCAGTACTTC
TRBV29-1,TRBJ2-1,.,.,CSVEVRGEYNEQFF,TGCAGCGTTGAAGTTCGCGGAGAGTACAATGAGCAGTTCTTC